This T cell receptor (beta chain) emerged from a study of blood T cells in healthy people across ages. This clonotype was detected once. The second PCR ran 7 to 11 cycles with a sample-barcoded 5' primer and J-beta primers. In TCRdb, the 5' RACE reads were re-called with MiXCR into one record per CDR3 protein. The sample has around 900,000 distinct CDR3 sequences; roughly 47% are singletons. Per sample, a minimum of 6 million PBMCs were isolated. This CDR3 is built from 14 residues. The germline V gene encodes CDR1 MNHNS and CDR2 SASEGT. V dropped 8 bases and J dropped 3 bases, with 14 bases sitting between them.

The chain uses TRBV6-1 and TRBJ2-1, with TRBD2 as a possible D gene (6 bases). Sequencing input: blood. This TCR derives from a woman aged 60-75 years in good health. The chain's CDR3 is CASRGTGDYNEQFF. The CDR3 DNA reads as TGTGCCAGCCGGGGGACCGGCGACTACAATGAGCAGTTCTTC.